Each of the 14 T cell receptor beta chains below was sequenced from the same sample in a study of blood T cell repertoires in COVID-19. Profiling relied on immunoSEQ multiplex PCR, and the TCRdb table lists in-frame clones only, not all of them. The sample contains some 350,000 clones, over 70% of which appear only once. Sequencing input: peripheral blood. The source is a man younger than 40 with active or convalescent COVID-19.

This chain links TRBV7-6 with TRBJ2-7; 9 positions match TRBD2. The germline gives CDR1 SGHVS, CDR2 FNYEAQ. The CDR3 length is 15 residues. The V and J ends lost 4 bases and 2 bases, in that order; junction bases with no gene match: 6. This CDR3 is CASSYSGGPTYEQYF. The CDR3 DNA reads TGTGCCAGCAGCTATAGCGGGGGCCCCACCTACGAGCAGTACTTC.

The rearrangement joins TRBV28 to TRBJ1-6; no firm D call. The CDR3 is made up of 16 amino acids. CDR1 and CDR2 (germline): MDHEN, SYDVKM. V dropped 4 bases and J dropped 8 bases, with 18 bases sitting between them. The CDR3 DNA sequence: TGTGCCAGCAGTTCCTCCGGGTCCCCAAAAGATTCACCCCTCCACTTT. Protein product: CASSSSGSPKDSPLHF.

The chain uses TRBV9 and TRBJ1-3; D ambiguous. The CDR3 consists of 16 residues. Germline CDR1 and CDR2: SGDLS and YYNGEE. V lost 0 bases and J 0 bases, leaving 10 bases between the germline ends. Here the CDR3 reads CASSVAVGVSGNTIYF. The CDR3 DNA reads as TGTGCCAGCAGCGTAGCGGTTGGTGTCTCTGGAAACACCATATATTTT.

The genes are TRBV12-3 or TRBV12-4 and TRBJ2-7, with D possibly matching TRBD1 (5 bases). The germline V and J ends were trimmed by 5 bases and 2 bases, with 10 bases remaining between them. This CDR3 has 13 amino acids. The CDR3 bases are TGTGCCAGCAGTACGGACAAAACCTACGAGCAGTACTTC. It encodes CASSTDKTYEQYF.

This rearrangement joins TRBV6-5 to TRBJ2-5, with 9 bases fitting TRBD2. Trimming cost V 6 bases and J 2 bases; bases outside gene matches: 4. There are 14 residues in the CDR3. Germline values: CDR1 MNHEY, CDR2 SVGAGI. The CDR3 DNA reads TGTGCCAGCAGGAGAGCGGGAGGACAAGAGACCCAGTACTTC. Translated, it gives CASRRAGGQETQYF.

The chain couples TRBV7-2 to TRBJ1-5; possibly TRBD1 for D (5 bases). Per the germline V gene, CDR1 is SGHTA and CDR2 is FQGNSA. CDR3 length equals 14 residues. The germline V and J ends were trimmed by 3 bases and 5 bases, with 11 bases remaining between them. Here the CDR3 reads CASSLGQGHQPQHF. The CDR3 nucleotides read TGTGCCAGCAGCTTGGGGCAGGGCCATCAGCCCCAGCATTTT.

The chain recombines TRBV6-4 with TRBJ2-1, with 8 bases aligning to TRBD2. CDR1 is MRHNA, CDR2 SNTAGT, per germline. CDR3 length equals 15 residues. V trimming: 4 bases; J trimming: 6 bases; junction bases outside the gene matches: 8. CDR3 amino acids: CASSVEAGDFNEQFF. The CDR3 DNA sequence: TGTGCCAGCAGTGTCGAAGCGGGAGATTTCAATGAGCAGTTCTTC.

The rearrangement links TRBV24-1 to TRBJ1-5, with no clear D. The V end lost 6 bases, the J end lost 5 bases, and 13 bases lay between the germline ends. CDR3 length: 14 amino acids. The germline V gene encodes CDR1 KGHDR and CDR2 SFDVKD. Here the CDR3 reads CATSHTGSDQPQHF. Written as DNA, the CDR3 is TGTGCCACCAGTCACACGGGATCGGATCAGCCCCAGCATTTT.

The chain combines TRBV9 with TRBJ1-3; no reliable D call. Germline lookup yields CDR1 SGDLS and CDR2 YYNGEE. This CDR3 region has 14 residues. Trimming removed 0 bases at V and 0 bases at J, with 4 bases between. For the CDR3, the DNA is TGTGCCAGCAGCGTAGGAGTCTCTGGAAACACCATATATTTT. This codes for CASSVGVSGNTIYF.

This clone was detected once. V gene TRBV30 combines with J gene TRBJ2-3; TRBD1 matches 9 bases. CDR3 length: 14 amino acids. Germline trimming cut 5 bases from V and 2 bases from J; bases unmatched to any gene: 5. The V gene's germline CDR1 is GTSNPN and CDR2 SVGIG (reference sequence). The CDR3 loop is CAWGDRGYTDTQYF. The CDR3 DNA follows: TGTGCCTGGGGAGACAGGGGGTACACAGATACGCAGTATTTT.

This clone was found once. This chain links TRBV2 with TRBJ1-1; no reliable D call. The CDR3 consists of 13 residues. Germline values: CDR1 SNHLY, CDR2 FYNNEI. The V gene lost 1 base and the J gene lost 0 bases, with 3 bases spanning the gap. The CDR3 loop is CASSEELNTEAFF. CDR3 DNA sequence: TGTGCCAGCAGTGAAGAGCTGAACACTGAAGCTTTCTTT.

This clone was observed a few times. This chain joins TRBV19 and TRBJ1-5, with 9 bases fitting TRBD1. Germline loops: CDR1 LNHDA, CDR2 SQIVND (reference sequence). This CDR3 comprises 15 residues. The J segment lost 4 bases and the V segment lost 6 bases, leaving 7 bases of the junction unmatched. CDR3 protein: CASRRETGGNQPQHF. The CDR3 DNA follows: TGTGCCAGTAGGCGGGAGACAGGGGGAAATCAGCCCCAGCATTTT.

This clone was detected once. V gene TRBV7-8 combines with J gene TRBJ2-3, with TRBD2 matching over 13 bases. The CDR3 has 17 amino acids. The junction had 2 bases not matched to a gene; V was cut back by 0 bases and J by 2 bases. Germline CDR1 SGHVS, CDR2 FQNEAQ. The CDR3 DNA reads as TGTGCCAGCAGCTTAGCGGGGACTAGCGGGACCACAGATACGCAGTATTTT. It encodes CASSLAGTSGTTDTQYF.

There are many counts of this clone. V is TRBV11-3 and J is TRBJ2-5; the match to TRBD2 covers 15 bases. This CDR3 spans 17 amino acids. V lost 3 bases to trimming and J lost 2 bases; unmatched junction nucleotides: 4. In germline, CDR1 is SGHNT, CDR2 YENEEA. The CDR3 DNA reads as TGTGCCAGCAGCTTGGGACTAGCGGGGGGCAAACAAGAGACCCAGTACTTC. Protein sequence: CASSLGLAGGKQETQYF.